This T cell receptor (beta chain) emerged from a study of cytomegalovirus exposure and HLA in healthy donors. Study conclusions and caveats: As a later analysis revealed, most CMV-associated TCR beta chains appeared HLA-restricted. It was only CMV serostatus that was available as immune exposure information. A later analysis revealed that TCR association rates differed between HLA loci, peaking at DRB1 and bottoming out at HLA-C.

Primers: 60 Vbeta forward and 13 Jbeta reverse. As originally analysed: Roughly 11 million of the 80 million or so unique TCR beta chains counted in a later analysis were shared. The repertoire was sequenced with immunoSEQ multiplex PCR; TCRdb's copy has only in-frame clones and lacks some. V and J calls and clone size are given by that table; D and trimming were obtained from the DNA. The repertoire consists of approximately 120,000 clones, with approximately 78% occurring once and the leading ten covering 1.1%. With regard to this clone: Its antigen is still unknown.

This CDR3 has 13 amino acids. Germline loops: CDR1 MNHNY, CDR2 SVGAGI (reference sequence). V was pared by 10 bases and J by 0 bases, with 10 bases between. V usage is TRBV6-6 and J usage is TRBJ1-5; D unclear. The clonotype originates from a woman in her twenties or thirties in good health and CMV-seronegative. Material for sequencing was PBMCs. The CDR3 sequence is CAIRRDSNQPQHF. In nucleotides, the CDR3 is TGTGCCATACGGCGGGATAGCAATCAGCCCCAGCATTTT.